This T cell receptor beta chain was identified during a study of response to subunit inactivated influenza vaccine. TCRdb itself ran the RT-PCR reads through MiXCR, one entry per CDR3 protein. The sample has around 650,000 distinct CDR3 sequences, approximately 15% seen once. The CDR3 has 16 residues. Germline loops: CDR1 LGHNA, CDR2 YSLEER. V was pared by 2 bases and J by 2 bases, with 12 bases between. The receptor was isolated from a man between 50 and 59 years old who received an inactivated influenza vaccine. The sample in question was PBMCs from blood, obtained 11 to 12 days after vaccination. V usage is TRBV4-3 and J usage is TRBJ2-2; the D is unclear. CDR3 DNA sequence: TGCGCCAGCAGCCAACGGGCAGCGACCAACACCGGGGAGCTGTTTTTT. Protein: CASSQRAATNTGELFF.